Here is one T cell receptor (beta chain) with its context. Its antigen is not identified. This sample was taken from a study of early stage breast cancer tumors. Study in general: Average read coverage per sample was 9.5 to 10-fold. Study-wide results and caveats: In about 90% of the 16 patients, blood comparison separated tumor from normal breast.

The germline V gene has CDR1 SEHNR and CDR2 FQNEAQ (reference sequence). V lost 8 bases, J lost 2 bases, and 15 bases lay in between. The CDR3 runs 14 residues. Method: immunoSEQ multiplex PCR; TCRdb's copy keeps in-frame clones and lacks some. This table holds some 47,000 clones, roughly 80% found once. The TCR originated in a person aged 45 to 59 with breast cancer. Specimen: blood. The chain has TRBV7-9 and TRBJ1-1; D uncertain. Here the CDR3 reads CASLVGQANTEAFF. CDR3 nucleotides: TGTGCCAGCCTGGTTGGCCAGGCCAACACTGAAGCTTTCTTT.